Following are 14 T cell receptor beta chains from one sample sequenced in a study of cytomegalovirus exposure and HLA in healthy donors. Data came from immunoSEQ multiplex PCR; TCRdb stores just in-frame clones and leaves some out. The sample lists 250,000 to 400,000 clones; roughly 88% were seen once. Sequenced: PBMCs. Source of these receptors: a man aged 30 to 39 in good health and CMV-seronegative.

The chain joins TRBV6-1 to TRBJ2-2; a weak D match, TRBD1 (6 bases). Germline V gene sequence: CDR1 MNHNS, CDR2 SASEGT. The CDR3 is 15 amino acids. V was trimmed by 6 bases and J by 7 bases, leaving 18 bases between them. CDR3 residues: CASRGQGLRGGELFF. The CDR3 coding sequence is TGTGCCAGCAGGGGACAAGGTCTTCGGGGCGGGGAGCTGTTTTTT.

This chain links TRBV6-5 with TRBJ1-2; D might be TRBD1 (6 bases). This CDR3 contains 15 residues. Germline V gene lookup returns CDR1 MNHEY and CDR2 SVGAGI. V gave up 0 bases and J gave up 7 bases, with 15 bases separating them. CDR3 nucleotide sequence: TGTGCCAGCAGTTACTCGACCAGGGGTTATGGTGGCTACACCTTC. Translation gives CASSYSTRGYGGYTF.

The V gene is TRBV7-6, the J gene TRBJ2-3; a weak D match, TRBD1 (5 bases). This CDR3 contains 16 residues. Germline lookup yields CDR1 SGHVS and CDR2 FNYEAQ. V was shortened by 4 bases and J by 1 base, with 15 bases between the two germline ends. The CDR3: CASSSQGGVGTDTQYF. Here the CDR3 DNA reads TGTGCCAGCAGCTCCCAGGGTGGGGTCGGCACAGATACGCAGTATTTT.

CDR3 in amino acids: CASSSLAGVESNIQYF. In DNA, the CDR3 is TGCGCCAGCAGCTCCCTAGCGGGGGTTGAAAGTAACATTCAGTACTTC. The genes are TRBV5-1 and TRBJ2-4; 10 bases are a match to TRBD2. The germline CDR1 and CDR2 sequences are SGHRS and YFSETQ. V lost 3 bases, J lost 7 bases, and 10 bases stayed unmatched. The CDR3 contains 16 residues.

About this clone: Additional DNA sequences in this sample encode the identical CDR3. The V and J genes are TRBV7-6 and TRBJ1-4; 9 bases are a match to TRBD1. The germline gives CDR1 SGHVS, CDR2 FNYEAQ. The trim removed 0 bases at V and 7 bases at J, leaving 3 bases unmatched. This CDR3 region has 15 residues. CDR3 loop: CASSLAGTGSEKLFF. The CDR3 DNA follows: TGTGCCAGCAGCTTAGCCGGGACAGGGAGTGAAAAACTGTTTTTT.

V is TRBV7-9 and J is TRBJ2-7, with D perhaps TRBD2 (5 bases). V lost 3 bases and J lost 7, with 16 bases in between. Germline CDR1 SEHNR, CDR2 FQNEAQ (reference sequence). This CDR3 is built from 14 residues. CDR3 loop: CASSLRALPGEQYF. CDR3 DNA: TGTGCCAGCAGCTTGCGGGCCCTTCCTGGTGAGCAGTACTTC. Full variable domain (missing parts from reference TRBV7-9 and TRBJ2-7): DTGVSQNPRHKITKRGQNVTFRCDPISEHNRLYWYRQTLGQGPEFLTYFQNEAQLEKSRLLSDRFSAERPKGSFSTLEIQRTEQGDSAMYLCASSLRALPGEQYFGPGTRLTVT.

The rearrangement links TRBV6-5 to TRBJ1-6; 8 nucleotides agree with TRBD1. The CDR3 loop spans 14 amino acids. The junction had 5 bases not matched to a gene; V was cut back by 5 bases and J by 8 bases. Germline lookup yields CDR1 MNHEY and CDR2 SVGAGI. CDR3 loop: CASSGRTGHSPLHF. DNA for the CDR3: TGTGCCAGCAGTGGGCGGACAGGGCATTCACCCCTCCACTTT.

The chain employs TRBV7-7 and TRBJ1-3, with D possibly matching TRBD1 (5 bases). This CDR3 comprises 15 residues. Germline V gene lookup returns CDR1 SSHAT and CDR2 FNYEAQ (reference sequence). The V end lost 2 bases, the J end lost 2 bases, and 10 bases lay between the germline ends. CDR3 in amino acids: CASSLSAGAGNTIYF. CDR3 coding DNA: TGTGCCAGCAGCTTATCGGCGGGGGCTGGAAACACCATATATTTT. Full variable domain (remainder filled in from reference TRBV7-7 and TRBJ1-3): GAGVSQSPRYKVTKRGQDVTLRCDPISSHATLYWYQQALGQGPEFLTYFNYEAQPDKSGLPSDRFSAERPEGSISTLTIQRTEQRDSAMYRCASSLSAGAGNTIYFGEGSWLTVV.

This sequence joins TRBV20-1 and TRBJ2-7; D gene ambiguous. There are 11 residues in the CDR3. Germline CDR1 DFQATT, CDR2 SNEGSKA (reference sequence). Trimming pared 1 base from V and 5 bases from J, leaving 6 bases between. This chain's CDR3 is CSARAPNEQYF. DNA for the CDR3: TGCAGTGCTAGAGCCCCCAACGAGCAGTACTTC.

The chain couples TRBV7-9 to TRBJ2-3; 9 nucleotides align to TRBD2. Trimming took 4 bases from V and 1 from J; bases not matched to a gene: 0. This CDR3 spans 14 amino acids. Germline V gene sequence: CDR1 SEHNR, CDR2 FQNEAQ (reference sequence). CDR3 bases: TGTGCCAGCAGCTCTAGCGGGGGCACAGATACGCAGTATTTT. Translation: CASSSSGGTDTQYF.

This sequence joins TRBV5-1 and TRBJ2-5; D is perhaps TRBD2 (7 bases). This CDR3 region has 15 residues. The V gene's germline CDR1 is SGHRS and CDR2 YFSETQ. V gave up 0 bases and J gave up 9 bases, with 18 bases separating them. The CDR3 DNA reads TGCGCCAGCAGCTTGGGACAGGTGAACCGGGGGGCCCAGTACTTC. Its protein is CASSLGQVNRGAQYF.

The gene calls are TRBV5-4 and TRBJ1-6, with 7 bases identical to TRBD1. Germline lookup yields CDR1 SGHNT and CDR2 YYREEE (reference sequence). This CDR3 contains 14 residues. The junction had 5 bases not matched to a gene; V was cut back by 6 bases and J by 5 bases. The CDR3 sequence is CASTRDRNNSPLHF. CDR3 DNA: TGTGCCAGCACAAGGGACAGAAATAATTCACCCCTCCACTTT.

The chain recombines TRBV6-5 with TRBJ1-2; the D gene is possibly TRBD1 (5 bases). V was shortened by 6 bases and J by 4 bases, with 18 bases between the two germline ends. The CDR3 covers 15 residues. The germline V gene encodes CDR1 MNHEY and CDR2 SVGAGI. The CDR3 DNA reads TGTGCCAGCAGCCCTAGACAGTACTCTCTCTATGGCTACACCTTC. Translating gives CASSPRQYSLYGYTF.

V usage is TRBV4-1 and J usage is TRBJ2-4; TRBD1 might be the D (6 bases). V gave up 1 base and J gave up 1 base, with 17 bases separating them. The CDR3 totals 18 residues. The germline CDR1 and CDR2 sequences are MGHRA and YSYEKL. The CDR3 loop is CASSQGRSRTAAKNIQYF. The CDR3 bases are TGCGCCAGCAGCCAAGGACGTAGTCGGACAGCGGCCAAAAACATTCAGTACTTC.